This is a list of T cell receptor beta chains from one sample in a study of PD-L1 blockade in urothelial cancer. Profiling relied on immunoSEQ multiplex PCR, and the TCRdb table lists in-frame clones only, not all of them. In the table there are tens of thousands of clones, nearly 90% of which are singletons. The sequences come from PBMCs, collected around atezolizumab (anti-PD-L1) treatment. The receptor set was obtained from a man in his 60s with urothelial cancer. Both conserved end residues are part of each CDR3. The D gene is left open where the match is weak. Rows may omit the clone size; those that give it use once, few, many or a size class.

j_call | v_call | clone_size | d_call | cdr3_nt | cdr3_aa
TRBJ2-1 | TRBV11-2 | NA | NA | TGTGCCAGCAGCTTATTCCCTCGGAGAGGGGGAGTCCTAGGCAATGAGCAGTTCTTC | CASSLFPRRGGVLGNEQFF
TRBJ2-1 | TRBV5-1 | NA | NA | TGCGCCAGCAGCTCCACAGGGTCTGGGGACAATGAGCAGTTCTTC | CASSSTGSGDNEQFF
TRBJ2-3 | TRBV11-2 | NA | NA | TGTGCCAGCAGTTCCTATTCTTCTAGCACAGATACGCAGTATTTT | CASSSYSSSTDTQYF
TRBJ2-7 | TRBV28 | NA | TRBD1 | TGTGCCAGCAGTTCCTCGACAGGGGTTGCCTACGAGCAGTACTTC | CASSSSTGVAYEQYF
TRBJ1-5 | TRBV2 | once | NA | TGTGCCAGCAGTGAAGGGGGCGCGAGGCAGCCCCAGCATTTT | CASSEGGARQPQHF
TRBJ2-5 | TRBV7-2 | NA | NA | TGTGCCAGCAGCTTAGTCAGAGTGGGGAGGGAGACCCAGTACTTC | CASSLVRVGRETQYF
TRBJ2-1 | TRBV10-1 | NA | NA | TGCGCCAGCAGTGAGTCCGGAGGGGTCTCCAATGAGCAGTTCTTC | CASSESGGVSNEQFF
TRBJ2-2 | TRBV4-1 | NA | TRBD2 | TGCGCCAGCAGCCACCGGCGGGAGCCCGGGGAGCTGTTTTTT | CASSHRREPGELFF
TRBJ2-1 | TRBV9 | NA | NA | TGTGCCAGCAGCGTTGAAGCATCCCTAAATGAGCAGTTCTTC | CASSVEASLNEQFF
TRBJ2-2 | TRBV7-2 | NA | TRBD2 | TGTGCCAGCAGCTTTACTAGCGGGGGGCTGAACACCGGGGAGCTGTTTTTT | CASSFTSGGLNTGELFF
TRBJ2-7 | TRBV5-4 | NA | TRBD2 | TGTGCCAGCACCAGAGGGGCTAGCGGGGGCACCTACGAGCAGTACTTC | CASTRGASGGTYEQYF
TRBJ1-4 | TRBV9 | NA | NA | TGTGCCAGCAGCGTACAGGGGACTAATGAAAAACTGTTTTTT | CASSVQGTNEKLFF
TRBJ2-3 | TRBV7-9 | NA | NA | TGTGCCAGCAGCCATCGAAAACTAGTCCCCCCCACAGATACGCAGTATTTT | CASSHRKLVPPTDTQYF
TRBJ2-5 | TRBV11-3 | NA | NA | TGTGCCAGCAGTTCCCCCGGGGGAGGTCAAGAGACCCAGTACTTC | CASSSPGGGQETQYF
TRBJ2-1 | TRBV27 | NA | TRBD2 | TGTGCCAGCAGTTTAGCGGCTAGCGGGGGGTACAATGAGCAGTTCTTC | CASSLAASGGYNEQFF
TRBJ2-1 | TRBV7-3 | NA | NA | TGTGCCAGCAGCCGAAGGTCCGGGACTGGGTACAATGAGCAGTTCTTC | CASSRRSGTGYNEQFF
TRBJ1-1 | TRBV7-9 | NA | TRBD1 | TGTGCCAGCAGCTCAGAGACAGGGGAAGCTTTCTTT | CASSSETGEAFF
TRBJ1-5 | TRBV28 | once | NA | TGTGCCAGCAGGAGACAGTCCAGCAATCAGCCCCAGCATTTT | CASRRQSSNQPQHF
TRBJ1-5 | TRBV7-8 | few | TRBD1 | TGTGCCAGCAGCTCCCCTGACAGGGAGGACCAGCCCCAGCATTTT | CASSSPDREDQPQHF
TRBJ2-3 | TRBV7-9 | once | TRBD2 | TGTGCCAGCAGCCCCCGGACTAGTCGGGGCACAGATACGCAGTATTTT | CASSPRTSRGTDTQYF
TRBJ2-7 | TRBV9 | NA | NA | TGTGCCAGCAGCGTAGGATGGAGGGACTACGAGCAGTACTTC | CASSVGWRDYEQYF
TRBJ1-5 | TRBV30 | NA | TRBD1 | TGTGCCTGGAGGTCCGGGACAGGTAACAATCAGCCCCAGCATTTT | CAWRSGTGNNQPQHF
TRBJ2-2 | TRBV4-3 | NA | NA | TGCGCCAGCAGCCCTCAGGGGACGCCGACGAACACCGGGGAGCTGTTTTTT | CASSPQGTPTNTGELFF
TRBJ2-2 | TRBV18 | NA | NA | TGTGCCAGCTCACCACCCAGGAACACCGGGGAGCTGTTTTTT | CASSPPRNTGELFF
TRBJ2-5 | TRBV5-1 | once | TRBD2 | TGCGCCAGCAGCTTGGGCGGGGGTTCGCGGGAGACCCAGTACTTC | CASSLGGGSRETQYF
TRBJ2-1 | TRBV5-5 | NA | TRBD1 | TGTGCCAGCAGCCTCCGGACAGGGGAGGGGAATGAGCAGTTCTTC | CASSLRTGEGNEQFF
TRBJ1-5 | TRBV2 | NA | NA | TGTGCCAGCAGTGAAGATGGGCAGGGGAGTCAGCCCCAGCATTTT | CASSEDGQGSQPQHF